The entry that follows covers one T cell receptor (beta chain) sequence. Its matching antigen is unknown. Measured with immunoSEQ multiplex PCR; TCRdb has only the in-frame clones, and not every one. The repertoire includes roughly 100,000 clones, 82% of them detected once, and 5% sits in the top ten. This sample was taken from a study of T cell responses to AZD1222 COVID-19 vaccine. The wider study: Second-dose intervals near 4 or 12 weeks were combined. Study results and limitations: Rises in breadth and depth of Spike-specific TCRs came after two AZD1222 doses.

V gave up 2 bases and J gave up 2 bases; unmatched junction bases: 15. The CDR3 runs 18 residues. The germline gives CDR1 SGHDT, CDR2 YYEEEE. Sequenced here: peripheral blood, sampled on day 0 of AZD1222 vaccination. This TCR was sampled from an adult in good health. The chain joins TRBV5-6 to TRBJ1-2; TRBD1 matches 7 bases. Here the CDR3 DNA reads TGTGCCAGCAGCTTTTCAGTTGCAATGACAGGGCCCAACTATGGCTACACCTTC. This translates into CASSFSVAMTGPNYGYTF.